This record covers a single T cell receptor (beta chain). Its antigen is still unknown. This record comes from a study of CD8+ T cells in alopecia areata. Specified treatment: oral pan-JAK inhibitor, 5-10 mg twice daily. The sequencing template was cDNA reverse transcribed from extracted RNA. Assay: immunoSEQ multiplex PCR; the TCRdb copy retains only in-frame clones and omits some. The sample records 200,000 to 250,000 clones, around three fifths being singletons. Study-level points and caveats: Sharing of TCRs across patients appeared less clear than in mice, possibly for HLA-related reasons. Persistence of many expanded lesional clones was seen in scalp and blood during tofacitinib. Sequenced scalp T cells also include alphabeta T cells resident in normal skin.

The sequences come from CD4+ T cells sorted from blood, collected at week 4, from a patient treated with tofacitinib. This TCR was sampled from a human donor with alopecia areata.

The CDR3 DNA is TGTGCCAGCAGCTCGATTTCCACTTATGGCTACACCTTC. Translated: CASSSISTYGYTF. The gene calls are TRBV11-2 and TRBJ1-2; D unresolved. There are 13 residues in the CDR3. Germline V gene sequence: CDR1 SGHAT, CDR2 FQNNGV. V lost 4 bases and J 5 bases, leaving 11 bases between the germline ends.